A single TCR beta chain is shown here with its context. This record comes from a study of T cell changes during pregnancy in multiple sclerosis. Method: immunoSEQ multiplex PCR; TCRdb's copy keeps in-frame clones and lacks some. The table has 20,000 to 30,000 clones, around 90% seen once. The CDR3 is made up of 15 amino acids. J gave up 7 bases and V 3 bases, and 4 bases lay outside the gene matches. Looked up from germline, CDR1 is SGHAT and CDR2 is FQNNGV. This material consisted of CD4+ T cells from peripheral blood mononuclear cells, taken in the second trimester of pregnancy. This TCR was sampled from a female donor in good health, enrolled as a control in a pregnancy study. The chain recombines TRBV11-2 with TRBJ2-1, with TRBD1 matching 12 bases. CDR3 DNA: TGTGCCAGCAGCTTGGGACAGGGGGCTAAGAATGAGCAGTTCTTC. As protein: CASSLGQGAKNEQFF.